Each of the 21 T cell receptor beta chains below was sequenced from the same sample in a study of blood T cell dynamics during melanoma immunotherapy. The time point denotes: week 3, after first cycle of checkpoint inhibitor. Only in-frame clones appear in the TCRdb table, and some are missing; sequencing was by immunoSEQ multiplex PCR. The sample lists about 28,000 clones, over 80% seen once, with about a tenth in the top ten. The material was blood, obtained from a patient treated with checkpoint blockade. All receptors come from a human donor with melanoma.

Only a few counts were recorded for this clone. The chain uses TRBV11-2 and TRBJ1-5; D remains ambiguous. CDR3 size: 13 residues. In germline, CDR1 is SGHAT, CDR2 FQNNGV. V lost 0 bases and J lost 5, with 5 bases in between. CDR3 nucleotide sequence: TGTGCCAGCAGCTTAGATCGAGATCAGCCCCAGCATTTT. Amino acids: CASSLDRDQPQHF. Full variable domain (outside the CDR3, taken from reference TRBV11-2 and TRBJ1-5): EAGVAQSPRYKIIEKRQSVAFWCNPISGHATLYWYQQILGQGPKLLIQFQNNGVVDDSQLPKDRFSAERLKGVDSTLKIQPAKLEDSAVYLCASSLDRDQPQHFGDGTRLSIL.

The chain recombines TRBV2 with TRBJ1-4; no definite D call. Germline V gene sequence: CDR1 SNHLY, CDR2 FYNNEI. This CDR3 is 15 amino acids long. V lost 6 bases and J 3 bases, leaving 14 bases between the germline ends. CDR3 bases: TGTGCCAGCAGGCTTGACCGTACTTCTAATGAAAAACTGTTTTTT. It codes for CASRLDRTSNEKLFF.

This chain links TRBV10-2 with TRBJ1-5, with D unclear. The CDR3 loop spans 14 amino acids. In germline, CDR1 is WSHSY, CDR2 SAAADI. The V and J ends lost 0 bases and 7 bases respectively, with 10 bases between them. The CDR3 loop is CASSESTFGQPQHF. Here the CDR3 DNA reads TGCGCCAGCAGTGAGTCAACGTTCGGACAGCCCCAGCATTTT.

J is TRBJ1-1 and V is TRBV10-3, with 7 bases identical to TRBD1. The V gene's germline CDR1 is ENHRY and CDR2 SYGVKD. Germline trimming cut 10 bases from V and 0 bases from J; bases unmatched to any gene: 14. The CDR3 spans 16 residues. CDR3 DNA sequence: TGTGCCAGTTTACCGGGACAGATTTCTATGAACACTGAAGCTTTCTTT. Its translation is CASLPGQISMNTEAFF.

The chain joins TRBV2 to TRBJ1-4; 8 nucleotides align to TRBD1. The CDR3 totals 13 residues. The junction had 7 bases not matched to a gene; V was cut back by 8 bases and J by 8 bases. CDR1 SNHLY and CDR2 FYNNEI come from the germline V gene. This chain's CDR3 is CASQGAIVEKLFF. DNA of the CDR3: TGTGCCAGCCAGGGGGCGATTGTGGAAAAACTGTTTTTT. The variable domain in full, with the rest retrieved from reference TRBV2 and TRBJ1-4, is EPEVTQTPSHQVTQMGQEVILRCVPISNHLYFYWYRQILGQKVEFLVSFYNNEISEKSEIFDDQFSVERPDGSNFTLKIRSTKLEDSAMYFCASQGAIVEKLFFGSGTQLSVL.

About this clone: The junction does not match germline at one end; this may be a read error. The chain links TRBV7-7 to TRBJ2-1; 13 bases line up with TRBD2. CDR1 SSHAT and CDR2 FNYEAQ come from the germline V gene (reference sequence). CDR3 length: 15 residues. DNA of the CDR3: TGTGCTAGCAGCTTACTAGCGGGAGGGTACAATGAGCAGTTCTTC. As protein: CASSLLAGGYNEQFF.

This clone was recorded once. Germline and junction disagree at one end, which may indicate a read error. The V call is TRBV7-2, the J call TRBJ2-3; D is possibly TRBD2 (5 bases). This CDR3 comprises 16 residues. The germline V gene has CDR1 SGHTA and CDR2 FQGNSA. The CDR3 DNA reads as TGTGCCAGCAGCCGAGGACTCCAACAGATCACACATACGCAGTATTTT. Its protein is CASSRGLQQITHTQYF.

This clone has just one count. The rearrangement links TRBV19 to TRBJ2-4; D might be TRBD2 (6 bases). Trimming took 8 bases from V and 3 from J, leaving 20 bases between them. Germline CDR1 and CDR2: LNHDA and SQIVND (reference sequence). CDR3 size: 16 residues. The DNA for the CDR3 is TGTGCCAGTCGTCCTGGGACTTCTGGAGGCAAAAACATTCAGTACTTC. Amino acid sequence: CASRPGTSGGKNIQYF.

By share of the sample, this clone is medium-sized. The V gene is TRBV6-6, the J gene TRBJ1-2; D uncertain. The CDR3 is 15 residues long. Between the trimmed V and J ends, which lost 2 bases and 4 bases, there was a span of 14 bases. The V gene's germline CDR1 is MNHNY and CDR2 SVGAGI (reference sequence). CDR3 amino acids: CASSYTKDGAYGYTF. The CDR3 DNA reads TGTGCCAGCAGTTACACCAAGGACGGAGCCTATGGCTACACCTTC.

This clone is categorized as medium-sized. The gene calls are TRBV9 and TRBJ2-2; 7 positions agree with TRBD2. The CDR3 runs 16 residues. V lost 0 bases, J lost 4 bases, and 6 bases stayed unmatched. CDR1 and CDR2 from the germline V gene are SGDLS and YYNGEE. The CDR3 protein is CASSVVEGGITGELFF. The DNA for the CDR3 is TGTGCCAGCAGCGTAGTCGAGGGAGGGATCACCGGGGAGCTGTTTTTT.

This clone turned up a few times. CDR3 sequence reads: CASSYGDEQYF. The CDR3 bases are TGTGCCAGCAGTTACGGTGACGAGCAGTACTTC. The V call is TRBV6-6, the J call TRBJ2-7; D not resolved. V dropped 2 bases and J dropped 5 bases, with 4 bases sitting between them. The CDR3 covers 11 residues. Germline V CDR1 and CDR2: MNHNY, SVGAGI (reference sequence).

The chain has TRBV10-2 and TRBJ1-4, with D unresolved. The CDR3 contains 14 residues. Germline loops: CDR1 WSHSY, CDR2 SAAADI. Trimming removed 7 bases from V and 0 bases from J, with 9 bases in between. Here the CDR3 DNA reads TGCGCCAGCATGCAGGCCCCAACTAATGAAAAACTGTTTTTT. It encodes CASMQAPTNEKLFF.

V is TRBV6-1 and J is TRBJ1-1; TRBD1 aligns across 9 bases. Losses at the gene ends were 5 bases for V and 5 bases for J; bases not matched to a gene: 6. The germline V gene has CDR1 MNHNS and CDR2 SASEGT. The CDR3 loop spans 14 amino acids. The CDR3 nucleotides are TGTGCCAGCAGTCAGGACAGGGGCCGGACTGAAGCTTTCTTT. Translating it yields CASSQDRGRTEAFF.

The J gene is TRBJ2-1, the V gene TRBV7-6; D might be TRBD1 (5 bases). The CDR3 consists of 14 residues. Germline V gene sequence: CDR1 SGHVS, CDR2 FNYEAQ. Trimming took off 1 base at V and 8 bases at J, with 12 bases between the two ends. The CDR3: CASSLGQGGHEQFF. The DNA for the CDR3 is TGTGCCAGCAGCTTAGGGCAGGGCGGCCATGAGCAGTTCTTC.

The V call is TRBV7-8, the J call TRBJ1-1; D gene unclear. The germline CDR1 and CDR2 sequences are SGHVS and FQNEAQ. With 5 bases removed from V and 6 bases from J, the gap between germline ends came to 10 bases. The CDR3 totals 12 residues. The CDR3 sequence: CASSARYAEAFF. DNA for the CDR3: TGTGCCAGCAGCGCTCGGTACGCTGAAGCTTTCTTT.

The rearrangement joins TRBV30 to TRBJ2-7; D may be TRBD1 or TRBD2 (5 bases each). Germline CDR1 is GTSNPN and CDR2 is SVGIG (reference sequence). The CDR3 consists of 14 residues. Trimming took 5 bases from V and 6 from J, leaving 20 bases between them. DNA of the CDR3: TGTGCCTGGCAGCGGCAGGGAATCCTAGGCGAGCAGTACTTC. Translating gives CAWQRQGILGEQYF.

This chain joins TRBV14 and TRBJ1-2; 8 bases match TRBD1. CDR3 length: 15 residues. The V gene end was trimmed by 4 bases and the J gene end by 4 bases; junction bases not matched to a gene: 8. Germline CDR1 is SGHDN and CDR2 is FVKESK. The CDR3 coding sequence is TGTGCCAGCAGCCCCCGGGGGACAGGTTTCTATGGCTACACCTTC. Translation gives CASSPRGTGFYGYTF.

The chain employs TRBV12-5 and TRBJ2-3; 10 bases fit TRBD1. The CDR3 sequence is 15 residues long. The V and J ends lost 5 bases and 3 bases, in that order; junction bases with no gene match: 5. CDR1 and CDR2 from the germline V gene are LGHNT and FRNRAP. CDR3 loop: CASGHRQGATDTQYF. For the CDR3, the DNA is TGTGCTAGTGGTCACAGACAGGGGGCAACAGATACGCAGTATTTT.

In DNA, the CDR3 is TGTGCCACCAGCAGAACGGGGACCCACACAGATACGCAGTATTTT. Its translation: CATSRTGTHTDTQYF. The V and J genes are TRBV15 and TRBJ2-3; D might be TRBD1 or TRBD2, each matching 5 bases. This CDR3 has 15 residues. Germline assignment: CDR1 LNHNV and CDR2 YYDKDF (reference sequence). V was pared by 2 bases and J by 2 bases, with 11 bases between.

This clone was seen just once. In DNA, the CDR3 is TGTGCCAGCAGCGCTGACGGAGGGGTCACTGAAGCTTTCTTT. Translation: CASSADGGVTEAFF. The chain recombines TRBV9 with TRBJ1-1, with D tentatively TRBD1 (5 bases). CDR3 length equals 14 residues. Germline CDR1 is SGDLS and CDR2 is YYNGEE. V was shortened by 3 bases and J by 4 bases, with 13 bases between the two germline ends. The full variable domain, with the rest looked up from reference TRBV9 and TRBJ1-1, is DSGVTQTPKHLITATGQRVTLRCSPRSGDLSVYWYQQSLDQGLQFLIQYYNGEERAKGNILERFSAQQFPDLHSELNLSSLELGDSALYFCASSADGGVTEAFFGQGTRLTVV.

The rearrangement uses TRBV5-1 and TRBJ2-2, with D perhaps TRBD1 (6 bases). Germline V CDR1 and CDR2: SGHRS, YFSETQ. V was clipped by 3 bases and J by 5 bases, with 14 bases between them. The CDR3 runs 15 residues. The CDR3 is CASSSSKQGTGELFF. The CDR3 DNA sequence: TGCGCCAGCAGCTCATCAAAACAGGGAACCGGGGAGCTGTTTTTT. Supplemented by reference TRBV5-1 and TRBJ2-2, the full variable domain reads KAGVTQTPRYLIKTRGQQVTLSCSPISGHRSVSWYQQTPGQGLQFLFEYFSETQRNKGNFPGRFSGRQFSNSRSEMNVSTLELGDSALYLCASSSSKQGTGELFFGEGSRLTVL.